A selection of T cell receptor beta chains follows, all from one sample in a study of beta chain features in type 1 diabetes. The repertoire was sequenced with immunoSEQ multiplex PCR; TCRdb's copy has only in-frame clones and lacks some. This sample has 160,000 or so clones, with approximately 9% found just once. The sequenced sample consisted of central memory CD4+ T cells from blood. The receptors derive from a woman under 30 in good health. Both conserved end residues are part of each CDR3. A D gene is named only where the DNA matches it firmly. Size is stated for part of the rows, as once, few or many counts, or as a class when the clone is expanded.

v_gene	abundance	j_gene	d_gene	CDR3nt	CDR3aa
TRBV14	few	TRBJ1-2	TRBD1	TGTGCCAGCAGCCCACAACAGGGGACCTATGGCTACACCTTC	CASSPQQGTYGYTF
TRBV5-1	NA	TRBJ2-7	NA	TGCGCCAGCAGCTTCCTTCGGGACACCGCCTACGAGCAGTACTTC	CASSFLRDTAYEQYF
TRBV15	few	TRBJ2-3	TRBD1	TGTGCCACCAGCAGATCCGGGACAGGGGGAGATACGCAGTATTTT	CATSRSGTGGDTQYF
TRBV4-1	NA	TRBJ2-1	TRBD2	TGCGCCAGCAGCCCTCGTGGTAGCGGGGGGGAGAGATACAATGAGCAGTTCTTC	CASSPRGSGGERYNEQFF
TRBV30	NA	TRBJ2-7	NA	TGTGCCTGGAGTGGGACAGCTCCCTACGAGCAGTACTTC	CAWSGTAPYEQYF
TRBV29-1	NA	TRBJ1-2	TRBD1	TGCAGCGTTGAAGATTCGGGACAGGGGGACTACACCTTC	CSVEDSGQGDYTF
TRBV5-1	NA	TRBJ2-7	TRBD1	TGCGCCAGCAGCTTGGAACAGACAGGGGGCGAGCAGTACTTC	CASSLEQTGGEQYF
TRBV9	NA	TRBJ2-3	TRBD1	TGTGCCAGCAGCGTAATGGCGGGACAGGGGGTAGATACGCAGTATTTT	CASSVMAGQGVDTQYF
TRBV5-1	few	TRBJ2-2	TRBD2	TGCGCCAGCAGTACCGGGACTAGCGGCCGTAACACCGGGGAGCTGTTTTTT	CASSTGTSGRNTGELFF
TRBV6-1	few	TRBJ2-6	NA	TGTGCCAGCAGTGAAGGACGACAGCTCTCTGGGGCCAACGTCCTGACTTTC	CASSEGRQLSGANVLTF
TRBV18	NA	TRBJ2-7	NA	TGTGCCAGCTCACCACAGGGGGAAGGTTACGAGCAGTACTTC	CASSPQGEGYEQYF
TRBV30	few	TRBJ2-5	TRBD1	TGTGCCTGGAGTGGACAGGGGGGGCCCCAGTACTTC	CAWSGQGGPQYF
TRBV11-2	NA	TRBJ2-3	TRBD2	TGTGCCAGCAGCTCTAGCGGGGTGAGCACAGATACGCAGTATTTT	CASSSSGVSTDTQYF
TRBV10-3	many	TRBJ2-7	NA	TGTGCCATCAGTGATGTAGTAAGCGAGCAGTACTTC	CAISDVVSEQYF
TRBV5-4	few	TRBJ2-2	NA	TGTGCCAGCAGCTCGGGGCCGGGAGCCACCGGGGAGCTGTTTTTT	CASSSGPGATGELFF
TRBV7-9	NA	TRBJ2-3	NA	TGTGCCAGCAGCTTACGGTGGGGGCCCACAGATACGCAGTATTTT	CASSLRWGPTDTQYF
TRBV11-3	few	TRBJ2-1	NA	TGTGCCAGCAGCTTAGAGGAACTTGCGAGGTACAATGAGCAGTTCTTC	CASSLEELARYNEQFF
TRBV18	NA	TRBJ1-3	NA	TGTGCCAGCTCACAACAGGGTGCGACTGGAAACACCATATATTTT	CASSQQGATGNTIYF
TRBV9	NA	TRBJ2-2	NA	TGTGCCAGCAGCGTAGGAGGGCTAAGGACCGGGGAGCTGTTTTTT	CASSVGGLRTGELFF
TRBV7-2	few	TRBJ2-5	NA	TGTGCCAGCAGCTTGGGGCAGCAAGAGACCCAGTACTTC	CASSLGQQETQYF
TRBV6-1	few	TRBJ1-2	NA	TGTGCCAGCAGCCCCAGGGAAGGGCCTCTTGGCTACACCTTC	CASSPREGPLGYTF